The T cell receptor beta chain described here comes from a study of somatic mutations in cytotoxic T cells in rheumatoid arthritis (dated by TCRdb to about 2017). With respect to the entire study: Some V beta antibody-stained T-cell populations were flow-sorted on a FACSAria II or Sony SH800 at nearly 100% purity, and sorted V beta1+ cells also underwent TCRB sequencing. The study asked whether expanded CD8+ T-cell clones in newly diagnosed, untreated rheumatoid arthritis carry somatic mutations, and used TCRB deep sequencing to characterize clonality. For roughly 61 rheumatoid arthritis patients and approximately 20 healthy controls, TCRB deep sequencing was carried out. Patients and controls did not essentially differ in median age, which was nearly identical between the groups. Broader findings and caveats from the paper: In about an eighth of the roughly 60 patients, more than 20% of CD8+ cells belonged to the largest CD8+ clone, while several identical CD8+ TCRB sequences were shared between blood and synovial fluid. Viral specificity could not be ruled out by absence from virus-specific databases, and the antigen targets of the expanded CD8+ clones remained unknown. CD8+ T-cell clonality in rheumatoid arthritis patients was not significantly different from that in age-matched healthy controls. In patients, CD8+ clonality rose with age (Spearman r of about 0.51), which was not the case in healthy controls.

Buffy coats from about 21 blood donors served as healthy controls, a group that was 45% to 70% female with a median age of 56 years (range about 21-75). CD4+ and CD8+ cells were isolated by positive magnetic bead selection on an AutoMACS, and purity was checked by flow cytometry. Peripheral blood mononuclear cells were isolated by Ficoll-Paque PLUS density gradient separation. Nucleospin Tissue or Tissue XS kits were used to extract DNA from CD4-enriched, CD8-enriched or PBMC samples, and a Qubit 2.0 fluorometer was used for quantification. Genomic DNA underwent TCRB CDR3 sequencing using the immunoSEQ assay. The study's own analysis went as follows. Nothing other than productive TCRB rearrangements was included in the analyses. Defining a clone by its unique TCRB CDR3 sequence, the study calculated clonality as a productive clonality index derived from Shannon entropy. Repertoire overlap for a pair of samples was computed from each clone's template counts relative to total templates per sample. Flow cytometry-measured V-gene usage correlated with V-gene usage from TCRB sequencing, with a Spearman r of about 0.56. In TCRdb, the immuneACCESS table is reduced to in-frame sequences with V and J assigned. These tables do not hold every clone; where another copy was compared, an unresolved V gene accounts for under half, and the others remain unexplained. That table gives V, J and clone size, and the DNA gave D and trimming. For this sample there are 25,000 to 30,000 clones; roughly 74% appear just once. 9.9% of the sample is taken by the ten largest.

Turning to this clone: Its specific antigen is unknown. Base qualities are not recorded, but no much larger clone differs from it by a single base.

The TCR originated in a woman between 18 and 29 years old in good health. Sequencing was done on a sample of CD8+ T cells sorted from blood.

This receptor carries the CDR3 CASMPGPPGGYTF. The nucleotides read TGTGCCTCCATGCCTGGCCCCCCGGGAGGCTACACCTTC. The rearranged segments are TRBV28 and TRBJ1-2; no confident D gene assignment can be made. CDR1 MDHEN and CDR2 SYDVKM are derived from the germline V gene. V gives up 11 bases and J gives up 8 bases, and the segment between their germline ends measures 21 bases. The CDR3 goes from the cysteine to the phenylalanine over 13 residues. Only the CDR3 DNA is retained, 39 bases long and in frame from the first base.